This TCR beta chain was identified in a study of CD8 T cells in ankylosing spondylitis (dated by TCRdb to the late 2010s). Turning to the overall study: The study profiled T cell receptor beta repertoires in healthy donors and ankylosing spondylitis patients to find disease-linked TCR variants. The full study cohort comprised 25 ankylosing spondylitis patients and roughly 100 healthy donors. Samples of peripheral blood were taken, and for ankylosing spondylitis patients, synovial fluid was collected as well.

This clonotype came up a few times. The antigen it binds to is not known. No quality values exist for individual bases; no much larger clone is one base distant. On the study overall, not on this receptor specifically: The disease-linked clones were reported as significantly enriched in matched synovial fluid samples from ankylosing spondylitis patients. The disease-linked clones showed a CD8+ phenotype and occurred at relatively low frequencies in peripheral blood. A TCR beta motif of about 8 highly homologous amino acid variants appeared characteristic of blood from ankylosing spondylitis patients. Some motif variants were previously reported in synovial fluid and blood of reactive arthritis patients, suggesting common disease-initiation mechanisms.

Instrument used: Illumina HiSeq 2500. Quantitative 5'-RACE with molecular barcodes was the method used to prepare the TCR beta libraries. As for how the authors treated the data: A new computational method based on a probabilistic model of VDJ rearrangement was used to identify disease-linked TCR variants. The raw public reads went through TCRdb reprocessing: fastp at Q25, MiXCR clone calling, in-frame beta chains kept. Each CDR3 protein appears once, grouped with its most common genes and DNA. These V and J calls originate from TCRdb's pipeline instead of the authors' own analysis. The sample data list about 440,000 distinct CDR3 sequences, and 17% of these were observed just once. The top ten clonotypes cover 0.85% to 1.3% of the sample. Including the terminal cysteine and phenylalanine, the CDR3 comprises 11 residues. The sequence is cut down to CDR3 DNA, 33 bases in frame from base 1. Looking up the germline V gene yields CDR1 MNHEY and CDR2 SVGEGT. Relative to germline, V is 6 bases shorter and J is 3 bases shorter, with 6 bases between their ends.

The sequence was collected from a male donor with ankylosing spondylitis. The chain was built from TRBV6-2 or TRBV6-3 and TRBJ2-7; there is no confident call for the D gene. Specimen: blood, either unsorted or a sorted T cell fraction (not recorded which). This receptor carries the CDR3 CASSGNYEQYF. The nucleotides are TGTGCCAGCAGCGGAAACTACGAGCAGTACTTC.